This entry is about one TCR beta chain. Its antigen specificity is not known. Base qualities are missing; no much larger clone stands one base away. Genomic DNA was isolated from the sorted cells so that the TCRbeta CDR3 region could be sequenced. The immunoSEQ Assay was used for sequencing of TCRbeta CDR3 regions. TCRdb limited this immuneACCESS table to in-frame rearrangements with V and J called. A share of clones is missing; checked studies link under half to unresolved V genes, and the rest is unexplained. This sample comprises under 140,000 clones, approximately 90% of them detected only once. The ten largest make up 0.27% of the sample. From the cysteine up to the phenylalanine, the CDR3 has a length of 15 residues. Kept here is only the CDR3 DNA, which spans 45 bases and is read in frame from base 1. V and J are truncated by 4 bases and 2 bases respectively, leaving an intervening sequence of 14 bases. Looking up the germline V gene yields CDR1 MGHRA and CDR2 YSYEKL.

Patients with a history of autoimmune disease or receiving systemic immunosuppression were excluded from the trial. In every dose cohort, peripheral blood was drawn for TCR sequencing at baseline, cycle 4 day 1, and cycle 7 day 1. Samples came from an open-label, multicenter, first-in-human phase I dose-escalation trial of ivuxolimab. Adults with locally advanced or metastatic head and neck squamous cell, hepatocellular, melanoma or renal cell carcinoma were enrolled in the trial. Before TCR sequencing, CD4+ T cells and CD8+ T cells were sorted from peripheral blood as separate populations. These data come from a study of OX40 agonist ivuxolimab in advanced cancers. At the level of the whole study: Ivuxolimab was a fully human IgG2 agonistic monoclonal antibody targeting the costimulatory receptor OX40 (CD134). Patients were allowed to have had prior anti-PD-1, anti-PD-L1 or anti-CTLA-4 therapy, and approximately 43% of the dose-escalation patients had previously received checkpoint inhibitors. Intravenous ivuxolimab was administered to patients every 2 weeks at six dose levels: 0.01, 0.1, 0.3, 1.5, 3 and 10 mg/kg. The paper covers the monotherapy dose-escalation part of the phase I ivuxolimab trial, which included N of about 50 patients. A male proportion of around 81% and a mean age of around 60 years, ranging from roughly 20 to 80, were recorded for the dose-escalation cohort. Partial responses occurred in three dose-escalation patients: two with cutaneous melanoma and one with hepatocellular carcinoma. Peripheral TCRbeta sequencing was intended to test whether TCR sequence diversity was altered and clonal T-cell expansion was caused by ivuxolimab. Of the 50 to 55 dose-escalation patients, hepatocellular carcinoma was present in approximately 20, melanoma in around 15, renal cell carcinoma in 9 and head and neck cancer in 9. Paper-wide results and their limitations: At doses of 0.1 to 3.0 mg/kg, clonal expansion of both CD4+ and CD8+ blood T cells was observed from baseline to week 6. After ivuxolimab, expanded clones were on average more numerous among CD8+ T cells than among CD4+ T cells. Low levels of normalized T-cell clonal expansion were also shown by some nonresponding patients. Partial responders in the 0.1-3.0 mg/kg groups had among the lowest normalized peripheral clonal expansion, especially among CD8+ T cells. The antigen specificity of the peripheral T cells that underwent clonal expansion was not determined.

The chain employs TRBV4-1 and TRBJ1-2, with a tentative D gene TRBD1 over 5 matching bases. The source material was CD4+ or CD8+ T cells sorted from blood, sampled in a trial of the OX40 agonist ivuxolimab. The TCR comes from an adult with an advanced solid tumor such as melanoma, head and neck, liver or kidney cancer. For the CDR3, the sequence is CASSLPRDGNYGYTF. Read as DNA, the sequence is TGCGCCAGCAGCCTCCCCCGGGACGGAAACTATGGCTACACCTTC.